What follows describes a single T cell receptor beta chain. Its antigen has not been determined. There are no base qualities to consult, and no much larger clone falls within one base. The data stem from a study of cytomegalovirus exposure and HLA in healthy donors (dated by TCRdb to the late 2010s). Turning to the overall study: An earlier analysis of about 530 of the donors reported 276 Gb of sequence data and roughly 120 million unique TCR beta sequences obtained from roughly 170 million T cells. Of the 350 to 450 genotyped donors, approximately 83% fell in the genetic ancestry cluster associated with self-reported Caucasian donors. To study patterns of TCR occurrence, a later analysis re-analyzed previously published TCR beta repertoires from 650 to 750 donors and added high-resolution HLA genotyping. Every discovery cohort repertoire had been produced on one sequencing platform. HLA typing included class I and class II loci at four-digit resolution. A separate validation cohort of roughly 120 different subjects was used in addition to the 666-subject first cohort. In an earlier analysis of more than 550 of the donors, high-throughput TCR beta sequencing was used to judge whether each TCR beta V gene segment behaved as functional or pseudogenic. Roughly 5 DR-DQ haplotypes were handled as single units for association and clustering, since linkage in the cohort was strong. The number of typed donors differed by locus: about 620-630 for A, B, C, DRB1 and DQB1; 500 to 550 for DQA1; about 600 for DPA1; and around 490 for DPB1. Using immunosequencing, the study profiled T cell repertoires from 500 to 800 subjects and related those repertoires to cytomegalovirus serostatus. The study was designed to test whether signatures of past pathogen exposure could be identified by cataloging public T cell receptors. To predict cytomegalovirus infection status, the study combined high-throughput TCR immunosequencing, statistical association of individual TCRs with disease status, and machine learning. Donor age, sex, ethnicity and CMV serostatus were compiled together with the repertoire data. Across around 400 genotyped donors of the cohort, an average of roughly 230,000 unique TCR beta nucleotide sequences per donor were sequenced, and 15% to 20% of those sequences were non-productive. The later analysis used no new phenotypic data to find candidate immune exposures, relying instead on TCR beta sequences and their occurrence across donors. Roughly 300 gigabases of sequencing data and roughly 90 million unique TCR sequences were included in an early release covering around 600 HLA-typed donors. A later genetic analysis took genome-wide SNP genotypes for about 55% of the roughly 670 donors and used that subset as a discovery cohort. Study-level results and caveats: Some IMGT-functional V segments, including TRBV6-2 and TRBV6-3, could not be told apart with the 87-base-pair reads, so those segments were excluded. While some public TCRs were present in many individuals, most TCR sequences turned up only very rarely across donors. In a later analysis, HLA-associated TCR beta chains showed more clonal expansion and lower generation probabilities than non-associated chains that were equally common. CMV serostatus was the only immune exposure information available for the cohort. In a later analysis, 16,951 TCR beta sequences were associated with specific HLA alleles at a false discovery rate of 0.05. A few of the identified cytomegalovirus-associated TCR beta chains were confirmed in vitro to be specific for cytomegalovirus antigens. The authors suggested that the approach could potentially be generalized to other disease states and immunological phenotypes. Assigning TCR associations to individual alleles was difficult when HLA alleles, especially DR and DQ, strongly co-occurred. HLA typing was unavailable for some donors at each locus, so association tests used only the typed subset. According to a later genetic analysis, donors in an Asian-associated ancestry cluster had fewer N-insertions in productive TCRs than the roughly 700-donor mean. Linkage disequilibrium might explain the correlated functional status among segregating V segments, but an unknown experimental factor could not be ruled out. A cluster of highly shared sequence variants was judged likely to represent a technical artifact of the sequencing pipeline. V-gene and J-gene trimming of TCR beta chains was associated with a missense DCLRE1C variant in a later genetic analysis, and the association was replicated in an independent cohort. In both the original and validation cohorts, the classifier was reported to diagnose cytomegalovirus status with high specificity and sensitivity. Because counts were too low, approximately 15 rarely observed V segments, including chromosome 9 orphons, were excluded from the earlier analysis of about 500 of the donors. In a later analysis, most CMV-associated TCR beta chains were found to appear HLA-restricted, with HLA associations seemingly driven largely by CMV exposure. A later analysis found that TCR association rates varied across HLA loci, with DRB1 alleles showing the most associated TCRs and HLA-C alleles the fewest. Roughly uniform sequencing depth across donors was assumed in presence/absence analyses, although this assumption may not hold. An earlier analysis of approximately 570 of the donors showed that most TCR beta V segments appeared in productive rearrangements either about 87% or about 30% of the time, which broadly matched IMGT annotations. Several of the top co-occurrence clusters appeared to be linked to parvovirus B19, influenza, CMV and Epstein-Barr virus, according to a later analysis. This cohort had only TCR beta chains sequenced, and the lack of alpha or paired-chain data limited which features could be detected. A total of 150 to 200 TCR beta chains were listed by the study as associated with cytomegalovirus. A further reported finding was that TCR beta sequences accurately predicted the HLA-A and HLA-B alleles for most subjects in the first cohort.

The cohort was made up of approximately 670 healthy bone marrow donors. At the time of sampling, every cohort member was nominally healthy, though immune exposures that went unrecorded were likely present. The donor was CMV seropositive and was included in the group of some 290 seropositive cohort members. A peripheral blood sample was collected from each donor, and TCR beta sequencing was performed on peripheral blood mononuclear cells. The Qiagen DNeasy Blood Extraction Kit was used to extract genomic DNA from the blood cell samples. V was cut back by 4 bases and J by 6 bases, leaving a gap of 9 bases between them. The CDR3 goes from the cysteine to the phenylalanine over 12 residues. Just CDR3 DNA is preserved here, 36 bases in frame from base 1. The CDR1 and CDR2 encoded by the germline V gene are MDHEN and SYDVKM. Library construction relied on the immunoSEQ multiplex PCR assay. The multiplex PCR relied on a mix of 60 forward primers for TCR Vbeta segments and 13 reverse primers for TCR Jbeta segments. Amplification of the CDR3 region of rearranged TCR beta genes was performed with a multiplex PCR assay on genomic DNA. The Illumina HiSeq System was used to sequence the amplified TCR beta libraries as 87-base-pair reads. The original pipeline was this. A later analysis counted about 80 million unique TCR beta chains across the 650 to 700 repertoires, and 9 million to 14 million of these chains were shared by at least two donors. A nearest-neighbor algorithm error-corrected the raw reads and collapsed the reads into unique sequences, merging closely related sequences to remove PCR and sequencing errors. V, D and J gene segments were assigned by aligning CDR3 sequences to IMGT reference sequences. For a sequence to be retained, at least a six-nucleotide match to both a V gene segment and a J gene segment was required. Rearrangements were called productive when the CDR3 lacked stop codons and stayed in frame with V and J; all others were non-productive. CDR3 was defined according to IMGT convention as the region running from the second conserved V-encoded cysteine to the conserved J-encoded phenylalanine. In an earlier analysis of approximately 500 of the donors, sequences lacking an unambiguous match to a single V gene segment were excluded. An earlier analysis of almost 600 of the donors classified V segments as functional when productive rearrangements were above 56.7% and as segregating when the standard deviation between donors was above 5%. A statistical classification framework was built to diagnose cytomegalovirus status from the catalog of TCR beta chain sequences. In a later analysis, V and J genes were assigned by comparing TCR nucleotide sequences against IMGT/GENE-DB human TR gene sequences. The TCRdist pipeline was used in a later analysis to assign CDR3 sequences and most-parsimonious VDJ recombination scenarios. In a later analysis, every TCR beta chain was defined by the combination of its CDR3 amino acid sequence and its V-gene family, and reads without a unique V-gene family were dropped. In a later analysis, 500 to 650 highly shared, low-generation-probability nucleotide sequences were removed to address suspected cross-contamination and a sequencing artifact. For each public chain, a later analysis derived a clonal expansion index from normalized ranks of inferred template counts within each repertoire. A later analysis computed generation probabilities with a VDJ recombination model fitted to out-of-frame rearrangements, and checked the results against IGoR. A later analysis scored TCR-TCR, TCR-HLA and TCR-CMV co-occurrence with hypergeometric tests, applying a repertoire-size bias correction to TCR pairs. To estimate false discovery rates, a later analysis permuted the HLA or CMV assignments 20 times. In a later analysis, co-occurring TCRs were grouped using DBSCAN, and TCRdist sequence similarity was added for clustering within HLA-allele-positive subsets. Co-occurrence clustering excluded repertoires with fewer than 30,000 or more than 120,000 public chains, plus five with anomalous nucleotide sharing. Not all clones reach the TCRdb copy of this immuneACCESS table, which keeps in-frame sequences only. Checked studies attribute under half of the gap to unresolved V genes and leave the rest unexplained. V, J and clone size derive from that table, while D and trimming were established from the DNA sequence. The table for this sample lists around 160,000 clones; around 85% of them were counted only once. The ten top clones hold roughly 10% of the sample.

What was sequenced was PBMCs. This receptor was identified in a man younger than 35 in good health and CMV-seropositive. The rearrangement joined TRBV28 to TRBJ1-2; the D gene cannot be named for sure. The DNA reads TGTGCCAGCAGTTCTAGTGAGAATGGCTACACCTTC. Protein translation: CASSSSENGYTF.